This entry features one T cell receptor (beta chain) sequence. No antigen is known for it. The data derive from a study of cytomegalovirus exposure and HLA in healthy donors. Study results and caveats: A cluster of highly shared sequence variants was likely a sequencing artifact. One variant, a missense change in DCLRE1C, was linked in a later analysis to TCR beta V- and J-gene trimming.

60 Vbeta and 13 Jbeta primers were used in PCR. The method was immunoSEQ multiplex PCR; TCRdb's version includes in-frame clones alone and lacks a portion of them. The repertoire holds approximately 160,000 clones, with around 68% as singletons. Healthy donors of bone marrow made up the group. Germline CDR1 and CDR2: MDHEN and SYDVKM. V was clipped by 6 bases and J by 6 bases; unmatched bases: 10. This CDR3 has 14 residues. The clonotype was recovered from a woman in her forties in good health and CMV-seropositive. This chain uses TRBV28 with TRBJ2-7; 8 bases map to TRBD2. Sequencing was done on a sample of PBMCs. CDR3 sequence: CASSSARTSPEQYF. CDR3 DNA sequence: TGTGCCAGCAGCTCAGCACGGACTAGCCCCGAGCAGTACTTC.